This TCR beta chain was documented in a study of blood T cells in healthy people across ages. Study results and caveats: There was no known CMV status for donors, so expanded clonotype changes were possibly confounded. The authors considered diversity estimates from one million T cells to be underestimates. Age advanced and TCR beta diversity per million T cells fell, roughly linearly.

This CDR3 is built from 15 residues. V was pared by 0 bases and J by 5 bases, with 9 bases of the junction left unmatched. The germline V gene encodes CDR1 DFQATT and CDR2 SNEGSKA (reference sequence). Comment on this clonotype: As yet, its antigen is unknown.

Then a second PCR, running roughly 7 to 11 cycles, was carried out with a sample-barcoded 5' primer and a J-beta primer mix. Each of the cDNA molecules was tagged by a template-switch adaptor with 12 random nucleotides. TCRdb re-called the 5' RACE reads through MiXCR, storing one row per CDR3 protein. The sample records approximately 880,000 distinct CDR3 sequences, 45% to 50% being singletons. This receptor was obtained from a man under 40 in good health. The chain employs TRBV20-1 and TRBJ1-2, with TRBD1 matching 7 bases. The sequenced sample was blood. The CDR3 DNA sequence: TGCAGTGCTAGAGAGCCTGACAGGGTGGGATATGGCTACACCTTC. Amino acids: CSAREPDRVGYGYTF.